This T cell receptor beta chain was obtained from a study of cytomegalovirus exposure and HLA in healthy donors. Study findings and constraints: TCR beta sequences numbering 15,000 to 20,000 were associated with HLA alleles at 0.05 false discovery rate in a later analysis. About 90% or about 30% of the time was how often most TCR beta V segments were productive, according to an earlier analysis. V- and J-gene trimming in TCR beta was tied to a missense DCLRE1C variant by an analysis performed later.

Concerning this clone: Antigen specificity is unknown. Other DNA sequences of this sample code for an identical CDR3.

60 Vbeta and 13 Jbeta primers were used in PCR. Original methodology: Later reanalysis found approximately 80 million unique TCR beta chains, 10 million to 14 million of them shared. Sequenced by immunoSEQ multiplex PCR; TCRdb stores in-frame clones only, minus some. That table furnishes V, J and clone size, whereas the DNA furnished D and trimming. The sample lists tens of thousands of clones; roughly two thirds were seen once. CDR3 length equals 15 residues. V dropped 10 bases and J dropped 8; count of bases not matched to a gene: 16. In germline, CDR1 is ENHRY, CDR2 SYGVKD. V and J are TRBV10-3 and TRBJ1-2; 10 bases are a match to TRBD1. The TCR was taken from a man in his fifties in good health and CMV-seronegative. Material: PBMCs. CDR3 amino acids: CATEGRRQGADGYTF. CDR3 bases: TGTGCCACCGAAGGCCGAAGACAGGGGGCAGACGGCTACACCTTC.